These 20 T cell receptor beta chains share one sample of origin, sequenced in a study of blood T cell repertoires in COVID-19. The table came from immunoSEQ multiplex PCR; TCRdb's copy has only in-frame clones and leaves some out. The data show roughly 150,000 clones, 80% to 90% seen once. Sequenced: peripheral blood. The receptors here all came from a woman at least 80 years old with acute or convalescent COVID-19.

V usage is TRBV4-1 and J usage is TRBJ1-2; 10 bases match TRBD1. The CDR3 has 15 amino acids. V dropped 4 bases and J dropped 3; count of bases not matched to a gene: 5. Germline V lookup: CDR1 MGHRA, CDR2 YSYEKL. The CDR3 sequence is CASSPWTGGYYGYTF. In DNA, the CDR3 is TGCGCCAGCAGCCCTTGGACAGGGGGTTACTATGGCTACACCTTC.

The CDR3 DNA sequence: TGCGCCAGCAGCATACTAGCGGGGGTTAACAATGAGCAGTTCTTC. This translates into CASSILAGVNNEQFF. This chain connects TRBV5-1 to TRBJ2-1; 11 positions match TRBD2. J gave up 5 bases and V 4 bases, and 5 bases lay outside the gene matches. The CDR3 covers 15 residues. Germline V lookup: CDR1 SGHRS, CDR2 YFSETQ.

This chain joins TRBV18 and TRBJ2-2, with D tentatively TRBD2 (5 bases). Germline V CDR1 and CDR2: KGHSH, LQKENI. There are 15 residues in the CDR3. The V gene lost 4 bases and the J gene lost 7 bases, with 16 bases spanning the gap. This chain's CDR3 is CASSRVQVEGGELFF. CDR3 DNA sequence: TGTGCCAGCTCACGTGTCCAGGTCGAGGGCGGGGAGCTGTTTTTT.

The chain links TRBV9 to TRBJ1-2, with TRBD1 matching over 7 bases. Germline V gene sequence: CDR1 SGDLS, CDR2 YYNGEE. The length of the CDR3 is 14 residues. V dropped 2 bases and J dropped 4; count of bases not matched to a gene: 5. The DNA of the CDR3 is TGTGCCAGCAGCGTTACAGGGGAAGGCTATGGCTACACCTTC. Translated: CASSVTGEGYGYTF.

The genes are TRBV3-1 (or the pseudogene TRBV3-2) and TRBJ2-7; TRBD1 matches 8 bases. Germline loops: CDR1 LGHDT, CDR2 YNNKEL (reference sequence). The CDR3 spans 14 residues. Germline trimming cut 3 bases from V and 7 bases from J; bases unmatched to any gene: 8. CDR3 bases: TGTGCCAGCAGCCACAATGTACAGGGGGTGGAGCAGTACTTC. As protein: CASSHNVQGVEQYF.

The rearrangement uses TRBV11-2 and TRBJ2-5, with D possibly being TRBD2 (5 bases). The CDR3 has 15 amino acids. CDR1 is SGHAT and CDR2 is FQNNGV in the germline V gene. V was cut by 1 base and J by 10 bases, with 19 bases left in between. The CDR3 is CASSLGGQVPGDQYF. The CDR3 DNA follows: TGTGCCAGCAGCTTAGGAGGGCAGGTCCCGGGTGACCAGTACTTC.

V usage is TRBV30 and J usage is TRBJ2-1, with D perhaps matching TRBD2 (6 bases). CDR3 length: 12 amino acids. V was pared by 4 bases and J by 7 bases, with 11 bases between. CDR1 is GTSNPN, CDR2 SVGIG, per germline (reference sequence). Written as DNA, the CDR3 is TGTGCCTGGAAAGGAGGGAAGAATGAGCAGTTCTTC. This sequence encodes CAWKGGKNEQFF.

Here the CDR3 DNA reads TGTGCCACCAGTCGGGGACAGGGTGAAGGCTACACCTTC. Its translation: CATSRGQGEGYTF. This chain uses TRBV24-1 with TRBJ1-2; 9 bases map to TRBD1. Trimming at V came to 6 bases and at J to 8 bases, leaving 6 bases not matched to a gene. Germline values: CDR1 KGHDR, CDR2 SFDVKD. The CDR3 contains 13 residues.

This chain connects TRBV6-6 to TRBJ1-2; D might be TRBD1 (5 bases). The germline CDR1 and CDR2 sequences are MNHNY and SVGAGI (reference sequence). This CDR3 contains 13 residues. Trimming removed 5 bases from V and 1 base from J, with 8 bases in between. The CDR3 nucleotides are TGTGCCAGCAGTCCGGGGGATAACTATGGCTACACCTTC. This encodes CASSPGDNYGYTF.

Only one count was recorded for this clone. This chain joins TRBV18 and TRBJ2-7, with D possibly TRBD1 on 5 matching bases. The CDR3 runs 14 residues. Germline loops: CDR1 KGHSH, CDR2 LQKENI. The V and J ends lost 1 base and 4 bases respectively, with 11 bases between them. Here the CDR3 reads CASSPLRQGYEQYF. In DNA, the CDR3 is TGTGCCAGCTCACCACTCCGGCAGGGATACGAGCAGTACTTC.

This clone was seen only once. The chain is built from TRBV7-2 and TRBJ1-1, with D perhaps TRBD1 (5 bases). The V end lost 0 bases, the J end lost 5 bases, and 16 bases lay between the germline ends. Germline assignment: CDR1 SGHTA and CDR2 FQGNSA. The CDR3 covers 16 residues. The CDR3 DNA follows: TGTGCCAGCAGCTTAGCTGGGTCAGGGCAAACAACTGAAGCTTTCTTT. It specifies CASSLAGSGQTTEAFF.

The chain uses TRBV9 and TRBJ2-3; no definite D call. The V gene lost 1 base and the J gene lost 0 bases, with 6 bases spanning the gap. The CDR3 is 14 amino acids. Germline assignment: CDR1 SGDLS and CDR2 YYNGEE. CDR3 region: CASSVKQSTDTQYF. The CDR3 DNA reads as TGTGCCAGCAGCGTAAAACAGAGCACAGATACGCAGTATTTT.

The chain couples TRBV18 to TRBJ1-1; D perhaps matches TRBD1 (6 bases). CDR1 is KGHSH and CDR2 is LQKENI in the germline V gene. This CDR3 is 14 amino acids long. Between the trimmed V and J ends, which lost 5 bases and 1 base, there was a span of 11 bases. CDR3 region: CASSRTEKNTEAFF. Here the CDR3 DNA reads TGTGCCAGCTCAAGGACAGAGAAGAACACTGAAGCTTTCTTT.

This sequence joins TRBV19 and TRBJ1-2, with 8 bases matching TRBD1. V trimming: 6 bases; J trimming: 4 bases; junction bases outside the gene matches: 16. Per the germline V gene, CDR1 is LNHDA and CDR2 is SQIVND (reference sequence). The CDR3 loop spans 17 amino acids. CDR3 bases: TGTGCCAGTAGCCAGTTCGGGACAGGAAGGGATAGCTATGGCTACACCTTC. It yields the protein CASSQFGTGRDSYGYTF. Looking up the rest from reference TRBV19 and TRBJ1-2 gives the full variable domain: DGGITQSPKYLFRKEGQNVTLSCEQNLNHDAMYWYRQDPGQGLRLIYYSQIVNDFQKGDIAEGYSVSREKKESFPLTVTSAQKNPTAFYLCASSQFGTGRDSYGYTFGSGTRLTVV.

The chain combines TRBV6-5 with TRBJ1-2, with D possibly matching TRBD1 (5 bases). CDR3 length equals 15 residues. Germline loops: CDR1 MNHEY, CDR2 SVGAGI. With 6 bases removed from V and 4 bases from J, the gap between germline ends came to 18 bases. Here the CDR3 reads CASSADPRGGYGYTF. As DNA, the CDR3 is TGTGCCAGCAGCGCTGACCCGAGGGGAGGCTATGGCTACACCTTC.

This chain connects TRBV19 to TRBJ1-2; 7 bases match TRBD1. Trimming took 2 bases from V and 4 from J; bases not matched to a gene: 10. CDR3 length: 16 amino acids. The V gene's germline CDR1 is LNHDA and CDR2 SQIVND (reference sequence). The CDR3 is CASSISATGRSYGYTF. CDR3 nucleotides: TGTGCCAGTAGTATATCCGCGACAGGGCGAAGCTATGGCTACACCTTC.

This rearrangement joins TRBV19 to TRBJ1-4; a possible D gene is TRBD1 (5 bases). Trimming removed 7 bases from V and 5 bases from J, with 23 bases in between. Germline-derived CDR1 and CDR2 are LNHDA and SQIVND (reference sequence). The CDR3 is made up of 17 amino acids. CDR3 protein: CASMETRGGAENEKLFF. In nucleotides, the CDR3 is TGTGCCAGTATGGAGACGAGGGGCGGGGCCGAGAATGAAAAACTGTTTTTT.

This clone was detected only once. The gene calls are TRBV14 and TRBJ1-3; D remains ambiguous. V dropped 3 bases and J dropped 8 bases, with 11 bases sitting between them. The length of the CDR3 is 13 residues. Germline loops: CDR1 SGHDN, CDR2 FVKESK. This chain's CDR3 is CASSHVRFDTIYF. The CDR3 DNA reads TGTGCCAGCAGCCACGTCAGGTTTGACACCATATATTTT.

The CDR3 reads CASSSSRDSNYGYTF. CDR3 DNA: TGTGCCAGCAGTTCGAGCCGGGACAGTAACTATGGCTACACCTTC. This chain connects TRBV28 to TRBJ1-2; 7 bases fit TRBD1. The CDR3 covers 15 residues. The ends lost 4 bases at V and 1 base at J; junction bases unmatched: 6. CDR1 is MDHEN and CDR2 is SYDVKM in the germline V gene.

V is TRBV19 and J is TRBJ2-7, with D tentatively TRBD2 (6 bases). The CDR3 has 15 amino acids. In germline, CDR1 is LNHDA, CDR2 SQIVND (reference sequence). V shed 5 bases and J shed 3 bases, with 17 bases lying between them. The CDR3 nucleotides read TGTGCCAGTAGTTCCCCGGGAGCAACTTACTACGAGCAGTACTTC. Translated: CASSSPGATYYEQYF.